Presented here are 15 T cell receptor beta chains from one specimen sequenced in a study of blood T cell repertoires in COVID-19. Only in-frame clones appear in the TCRdb table, and some are missing; sequencing was by immunoSEQ multiplex PCR. The sample gives 40,000 or so clones, around 86% of which show up once; around 5.2% is in the top ten. The sample was peripheral blood. Receptors were obtained from a man aged 35 to 55 with active COVID-19.

The V and J genes are TRBV11-2 and TRBJ2-7, with TRBD2 matching over 12 bases. The germline gives CDR1 SGHAT, CDR2 FQNNGV. J lost 4 bases, V lost 4 bases, and 8 bases had no gene match. The CDR3 is 16 amino acids. The CDR3 bases are TGTGCCAGCAGCTCTGGGTCGGGACTAGCGGGTTACGAGCAGTACTTC. Protein product: CASSSGSGLAGYEQYF.

The chain combines TRBV4-1 with TRBJ1-2; D is undetermined. Deletions cut 4 bases from V and 2 bases from J, with 14 bases between. Looked up from germline, CDR1 is MGHRA and CDR2 is YSYEKL. This CDR3 is built from 15 residues. The CDR3 reads CASSPFAGENYGYTF. The CDR3 bases are TGCGCCAGCAGCCCATTTGCTGGTGAGAACTATGGCTACACCTTC.

V is TRBV30 and J is TRBJ2-7, with a tentative D call TRBD1 (6 bases). From germline, CDR1 is GTSNPN and CDR2 SVGIG (reference sequence). V lost 3 bases and J 7 bases, leaving 16 bases between the germline ends. The CDR3 spans 13 residues. CDR3 coding DNA: TGTGCCTGGAGGGACAGATCCTGGAGGGAGCAGTACTTC. It translates to CAWRDRSWREQYF.

The chain employs TRBV4-1 and TRBJ1-1; 7 bases map to TRBD1. Germline V lookup: CDR1 MGHRA, CDR2 YSYEKL. This CDR3 has 16 residues. The ends lost 4 bases at V and 8 bases at J; junction bases unmatched: 16. CDR3 bases: TGCGCCAGCAGCCCAGACAGGGCAAATGGGTGGATAGAAGCTTTCTTT. The encoded protein is CASSPDRANGWIEAFF.

The chain has TRBV2 and TRBJ1-4; possible D gene TRBD1, 5 bases. Germline-derived CDR1 and CDR2 are SNHLY and FYNNEI. The CDR3 has 14 residues. V was cut by 4 bases and J by 5 bases, with 11 bases left in between. The CDR3 nucleotides read TGTGCCAGCAGTGGTTCAGGGATCAATGAAAAACTGTTTTTT. As protein: CASSGSGINEKLFF.

The J gene is TRBJ2-1, the V gene TRBV7-3; 11 nucleotides agree with TRBD2. Germline lookup yields CDR1 SGHTA and CDR2 FQGTGA. With 5 bases clipped from V and 4 bases from J, the junction kept 10 bases outside the gene matches. There are 17 residues in the CDR3. CDR3 nucleotides: TGTGCCAGCAGCCAATCGTCCGGGACTAGCGGATACAATGAGCAGTTCTTC. The encoded protein is CASSQSSGTSGYNEQFF. Combining the CDR3 with reference TRBV7-3 and TRBJ2-1 gives the whole variable domain GAGVSQTPSNKVTEKGKYVELRCDPISGHTALYWYRQSLGQGPEFLIYFQGTGAADDSGLPNDRFFAVRPEGSVSTLKIQRTERGDSAVYLCASSQSSGTSGYNEQFFGPGTRLTVL.

This sequence joins TRBV10-2 and TRBJ1-6; 7 bases fit TRBD1. The J segment lost 8 bases and the V segment lost 6 bases, leaving 7 bases of the junction unmatched. The CDR3 runs to 14 residues. Germline CDR1 reads WSHSY; CDR2 reads SAAADI. CDR3: CASSPTGRYSPLHF. CDR3 DNA sequence: TGCGCCAGCAGCCCGACAGGGAGGTATTCACCCCTCCACTTT.

V is TRBV7-9 and J is TRBJ2-3, with no clear D. Germline-derived CDR1 and CDR2 are SEHNR and FQNEAQ (reference sequence). The CDR3 runs to 14 residues. Trimming removed 10 bases from V and 0 bases from J, with 14 bases in between. The CDR3 reads CATTKGGSTDTQYF. CDR3 nucleotide sequence: TGTGCCACTACTAAAGGTGGGAGCACAGATACGCAGTATTTT.

This clone was counted only a few times. The genes are TRBV19 and TRBJ1-2; 7 nucleotides align to TRBD1. Germline V gene lookup returns CDR1 LNHDA and CDR2 SQIVND (reference sequence). With 10 bases clipped from V and 6 bases from J, the junction kept 23 bases outside the gene matches. This CDR3 is 17 amino acids long. The CDR3 coding sequence is TGTGCCATTTCCGACAGGGCGTGGATCGATAGCTTGGATGGCTACACCTTC. Translated, it gives CAISDRAWIDSLDGYTF.

This clone was seen a handful of times. Here the CDR3 reads CASSREIEWGYTF. The CDR3 nucleotides read TGCGCCAGCAGCCGGGAGATTGAATGGGGCTACACCTTC. The rearrangement joins TRBV5-1 to TRBJ1-2; D uncertain. The CDR3 extends over 13 amino acids. CDR1 and CDR2 from the germline V gene are SGHRS and YFSETQ. The germline V and J ends were trimmed by 4 bases and 8 bases, with 15 bases remaining between them. The full variable domain, with the rest looked up from reference TRBV5-1 and TRBJ1-2, is KAGVTQTPRYLIKTRGQQVTLSCSPISGHRSVSWYQQTPGQGLQFLFEYFSETQRNKGNFPGRFSGRQFSNSRSEMNVSTLELGDSALYLCASSREIEWGYTFGSGTRLTVV.

V gene TRBV6-5 combines with J gene TRBJ2-3, with D possibly TRBD2 on 5 matching bases. The CDR3 length is 12 residues. Germline CDR1 reads MNHEY; CDR2 reads SVGAGI. The V gene lost 9 bases and the J gene lost 6 bases, with 13 bases spanning the gap. This chain's CDR3 is CASTLAADTQYF. The CDR3 nucleotides are TGTGCCAGTACCCTAGCTGCTGATACGCAGTATTTT.

The J gene is TRBJ1-4, the V gene TRBV5-4; 7 bases match TRBD1. V shed 4 bases, J shed 5 bases, and the junction held 5 bases outside the gene matches. Germline assignment: CDR1 SGHNT and CDR2 YYREEE (reference sequence). The CDR3 contains 14 residues. CDR3 loop: CASSRTGENEKLFF. The DNA of the CDR3 is TGTGCCAGCAGCCGGACAGGAGAAAATGAAAAACTGTTTTTT. The variable domain in full, with the rest retrieved from reference TRBV5-4 and TRBJ1-4, is ETGVTQSPTHLIKTRGQQVTLRCSSQSGHNTVSWYQQALGQGPQFIFQYYREEENGRGNFPPRFSGLQFPNYSSELNVNALELDDSALYLCASSRTGENEKLFFGSGTQLSVL.

The rearrangement links TRBV19 to TRBJ1-3, with D tentatively TRBD1 (5 bases). The CDR3 contains 13 residues. CDR1 is LNHDA and CDR2 is SQIVND in the germline V gene (reference sequence). V lost 9 bases and J 4 bases, leaving 13 bases between the germline ends. The CDR3 DNA reads as TGTGCCAGCGGGCAGGGAACAGGAAACACCATATATTTT. Amino acid sequence: CASGQGTGNTIYF.

This rearrangement joins TRBV18 to TRBJ1-5; D may be TRBD1 (6 bases). CDR1 and CDR2 (germline): KGHSH, LQKENI. CDR3 length: 14 residues. The V end lost 2 bases, the J end lost 4 bases, and 9 bases lay between the germline ends. The CDR3 coding sequence is TGTGCCAGCTCACCAGGACAGAGGAATCAGCCCCAGCATTTT. Protein: CASSPGQRNQPQHF.

The V and J genes are TRBV27 and TRBJ2-7; TRBD2 matches 8 bases. Germline V CDR1 and CDR2: MNHEY, SMNVEV (reference sequence). Losses at the gene ends were 5 bases for V and 6 bases for J; bases not matched to a gene: 9. The CDR3 length is 14 residues. CDR3 coding DNA: TGTGCCAGCAGTCCACGCGGGGGGCGCCTCGAGCAGTACTTC. This codes for CASSPRGGRLEQYF.